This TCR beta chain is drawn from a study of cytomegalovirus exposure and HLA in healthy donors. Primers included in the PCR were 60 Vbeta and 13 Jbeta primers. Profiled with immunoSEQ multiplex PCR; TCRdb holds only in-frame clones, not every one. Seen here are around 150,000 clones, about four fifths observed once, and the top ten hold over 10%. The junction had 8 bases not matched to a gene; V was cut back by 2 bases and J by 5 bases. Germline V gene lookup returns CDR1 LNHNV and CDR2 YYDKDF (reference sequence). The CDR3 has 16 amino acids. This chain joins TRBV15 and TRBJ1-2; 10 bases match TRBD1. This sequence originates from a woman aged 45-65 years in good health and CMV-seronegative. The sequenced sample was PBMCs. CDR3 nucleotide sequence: TGTGCCACCAGCAGACCAGACCGGACAGGGGGATATGGCTACACCTTC. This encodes CATSRPDRTGGYGYTF.